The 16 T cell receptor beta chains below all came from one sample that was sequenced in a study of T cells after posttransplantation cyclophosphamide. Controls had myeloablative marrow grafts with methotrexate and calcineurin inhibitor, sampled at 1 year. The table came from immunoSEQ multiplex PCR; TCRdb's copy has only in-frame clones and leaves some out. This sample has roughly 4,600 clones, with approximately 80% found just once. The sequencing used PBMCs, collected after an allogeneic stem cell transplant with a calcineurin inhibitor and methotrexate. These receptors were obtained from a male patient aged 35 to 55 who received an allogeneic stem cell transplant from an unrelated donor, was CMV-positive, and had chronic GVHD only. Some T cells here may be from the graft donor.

DNA of the CDR3: TGTGCCAGCAGCTCGGACACGCCAGCTTTCTATGGCTACACCTTC. Translated: CASSSDTPAFYGYTF. The genes are TRBV7-9 and TRBJ1-2, with D possibly TRBD1 on 5 matching bases. The CDR3 spans 15 residues. V was cut by 4 bases and J by 4 bases, with 16 bases left in between. Germline values: CDR1 SEHNR, CDR2 FQNEAQ (reference sequence).

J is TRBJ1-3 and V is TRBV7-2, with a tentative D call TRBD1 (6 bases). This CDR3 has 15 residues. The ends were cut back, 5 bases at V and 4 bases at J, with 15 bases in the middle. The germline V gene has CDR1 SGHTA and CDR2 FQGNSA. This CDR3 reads CASSPQGTAGNTIYF. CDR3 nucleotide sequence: TGTGCCAGCAGCCCCCAGGGGACCGCCGGAAACACCATATATTTT.

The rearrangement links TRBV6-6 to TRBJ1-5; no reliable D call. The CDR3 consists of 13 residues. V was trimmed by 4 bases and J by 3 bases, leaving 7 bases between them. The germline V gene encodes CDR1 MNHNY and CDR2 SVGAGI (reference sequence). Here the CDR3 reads CASSSVLNQPQHF. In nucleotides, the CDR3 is TGTGCCAGCAGTTCCGTCCTCAATCAGCCCCAGCATTTT.

CDR3 sequence reads: CASSLRTGSNYGYTF. The CDR3 nucleotides read TGTGCCAGCAGCCTAAGGACAGGTTCTAACTATGGCTACACCTTC. The chain is built from TRBV7-2 and TRBJ1-2, with 7 bases aligning to TRBD1. CDR1 is SGHTA, CDR2 FQGNSA, per germline. CDR3 length equals 15 residues. J gave up 0 bases and V 5 bases, and 6 bases lay outside the gene matches.

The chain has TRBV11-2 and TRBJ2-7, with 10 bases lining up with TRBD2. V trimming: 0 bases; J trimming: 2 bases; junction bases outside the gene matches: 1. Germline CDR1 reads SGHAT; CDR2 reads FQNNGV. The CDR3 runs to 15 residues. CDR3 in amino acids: CASSLESGRAYEQYF. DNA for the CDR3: TGTGCCAGCAGCTTAGAAAGCGGGAGGGCCTACGAGCAGTACTTC.

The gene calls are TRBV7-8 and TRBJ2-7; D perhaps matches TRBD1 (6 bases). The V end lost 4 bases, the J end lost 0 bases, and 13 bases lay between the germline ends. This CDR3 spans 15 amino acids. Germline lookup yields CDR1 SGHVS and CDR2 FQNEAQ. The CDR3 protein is CASSWDITTSYEQYF. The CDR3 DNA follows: TGTGCCAGCAGCTGGGACATAACTACCTCCTACGAGCAGTACTTC. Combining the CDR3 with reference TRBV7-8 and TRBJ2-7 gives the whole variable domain GAGVSQSPRYKVAKRGQDVALRCDPISGHVSLFWYQQALGQGPEFLTYFQNEAQLDKSGLPSDRFFAERPEGSVSTLKIQRTQQEDSAVYLCASSWDITTSYEQYFGPGTRLTVT.

The CDR3 is CASSLTRQANSYEQYF. As DNA, the CDR3 is TGCGCCAGCAGCCTAACCCGACAGGCGAACTCCTACGAGCAGTACTTC. This chain uses TRBV5-1 with TRBJ2-7; a weak D match, TRBD1 (6 bases). V lost 4 bases and J 0 bases, leaving 17 bases between the germline ends. The germline V gene has CDR1 SGHRS and CDR2 YFSETQ. The CDR3 covers 16 residues.

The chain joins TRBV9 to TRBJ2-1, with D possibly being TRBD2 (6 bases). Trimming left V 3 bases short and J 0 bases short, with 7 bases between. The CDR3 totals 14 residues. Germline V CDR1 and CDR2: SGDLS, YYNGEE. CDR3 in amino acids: CASSGGTSYNEQFF. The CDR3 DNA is TGTGCCAGCAGCGGCGGGACCTCCTACAATGAGCAGTTCTTC. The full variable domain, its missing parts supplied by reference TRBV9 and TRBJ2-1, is DSGVTQTPKHLITATGQRVTLRCSPRSGDLSVYWYQQSLDQGLQFLIQYYNGEERAKGNILERFSAQQFPDLHSELNLSSLELGDSALYFCASSGGTSYNEQFFGPGTRLTVL.

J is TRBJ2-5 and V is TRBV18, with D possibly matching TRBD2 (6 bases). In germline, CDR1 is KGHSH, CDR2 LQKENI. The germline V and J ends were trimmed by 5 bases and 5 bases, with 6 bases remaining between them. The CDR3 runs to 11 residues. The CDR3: CASSGGETQYF. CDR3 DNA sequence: TGTGCCAGCTCAGGAGGGGAGACCCAGTACTTC.

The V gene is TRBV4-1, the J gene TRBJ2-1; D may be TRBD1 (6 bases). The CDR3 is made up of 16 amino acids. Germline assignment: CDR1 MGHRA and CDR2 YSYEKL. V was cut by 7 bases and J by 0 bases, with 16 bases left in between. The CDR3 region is CASKLIGRGSYNEQFF. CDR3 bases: TGCGCCAGCAAGCTTATTGGCAGGGGCTCCTACAATGAGCAGTTCTTC.

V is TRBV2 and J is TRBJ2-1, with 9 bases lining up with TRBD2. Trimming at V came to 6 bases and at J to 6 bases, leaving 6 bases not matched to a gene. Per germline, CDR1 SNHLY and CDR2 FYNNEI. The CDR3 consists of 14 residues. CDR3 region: CASRWASGTNEQFF. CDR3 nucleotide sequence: TGTGCCAGCAGATGGGCTAGCGGGACCAATGAGCAGTTCTTC.

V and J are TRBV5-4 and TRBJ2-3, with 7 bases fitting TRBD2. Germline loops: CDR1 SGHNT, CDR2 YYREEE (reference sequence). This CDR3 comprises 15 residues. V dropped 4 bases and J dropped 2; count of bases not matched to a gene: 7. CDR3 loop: CASSLAGDPTDTQYF. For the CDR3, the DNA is TGTGCCAGCAGCCTGGCGGGGGACCCCACAGATACGCAGTATTTT.

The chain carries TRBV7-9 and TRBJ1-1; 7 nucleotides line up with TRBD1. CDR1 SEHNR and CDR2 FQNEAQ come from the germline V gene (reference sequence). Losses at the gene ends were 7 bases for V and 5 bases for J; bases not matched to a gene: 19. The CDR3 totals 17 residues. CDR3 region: CASNLPGTDGGGTEAFF. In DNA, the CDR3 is TGTGCCAGCAACCTCCCCGGGACAGACGGGGGTGGGACTGAAGCTTTCTTT.

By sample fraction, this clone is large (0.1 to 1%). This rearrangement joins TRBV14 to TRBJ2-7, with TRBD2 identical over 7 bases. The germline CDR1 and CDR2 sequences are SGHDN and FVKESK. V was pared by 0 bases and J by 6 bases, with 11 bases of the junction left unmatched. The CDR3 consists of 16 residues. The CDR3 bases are TGTGCCAGCAGCCAAGAGGGAGGGTTTGCGGTACGCGAGCAGTACTTC. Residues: CASSQEGGFAVREQYF.

Written as DNA, the CDR3 is TGTGCCAGCAGCTCCTACTCTAGCGGGAACTACGAGCAGTACTTC. It encodes CASSSYSSGNYEQYF. J is TRBJ2-7 and V is TRBV5-6; 9 nucleotides match TRBD2. V lost 3 bases and J lost 3; bases outside the gene matches: 7. This CDR3 region has 15 residues. Germline V CDR1 and CDR2: SGHDT, YYEEEE.

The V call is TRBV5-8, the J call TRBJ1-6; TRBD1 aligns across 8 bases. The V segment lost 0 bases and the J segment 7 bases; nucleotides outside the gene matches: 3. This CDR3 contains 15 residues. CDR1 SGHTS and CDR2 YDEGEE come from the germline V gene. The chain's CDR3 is CASSLGQGRNSPLHF. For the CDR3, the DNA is TGTGCCAGCAGCTTGGGACAGGGGAGGAATTCACCCCTCCACTTT. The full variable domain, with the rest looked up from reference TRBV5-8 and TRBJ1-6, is EAGVTQSPTHLIKTRGQQATLRCSPISGHTSVYWYQQALGLGLQFLLWYDEGEERNRGNFPPRFSGRQFPNYSSELNVNALELEDSALYLCASSLGQGRNSPLHFGNGTRLTVT.